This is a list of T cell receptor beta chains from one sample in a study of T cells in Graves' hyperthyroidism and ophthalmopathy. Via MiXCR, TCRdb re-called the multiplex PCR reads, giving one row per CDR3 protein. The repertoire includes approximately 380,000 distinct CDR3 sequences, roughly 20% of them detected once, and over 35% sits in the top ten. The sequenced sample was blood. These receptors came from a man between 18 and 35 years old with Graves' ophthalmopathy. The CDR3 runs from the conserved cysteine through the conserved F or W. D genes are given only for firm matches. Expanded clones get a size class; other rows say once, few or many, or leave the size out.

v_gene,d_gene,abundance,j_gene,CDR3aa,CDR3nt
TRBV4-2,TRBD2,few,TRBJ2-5,CASSQDGQAGGFETQYF,TGTGCCAGCAGCCAAGATGGCCAAGCGGGGGGGTTCGAGACCCAGTACTTC
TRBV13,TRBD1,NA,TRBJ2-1,CASSLAGTGGDNEQFF,TGTGCCAGCAGCTTAGCCGGGACAGGGGGTGACAATGAGCAGTTCTTC
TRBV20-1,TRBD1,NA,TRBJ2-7,CSWEGTGIETYEQYF,TGCAGTTGGGAGGGGACAGGGATCGAAACCTACGAGCAGTACTTC
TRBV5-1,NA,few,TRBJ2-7,CASSLEAGNYEQYF,TGCGCCAGCAGCTTGGAGGCAGGGAACTACGAGCAGTACTTC
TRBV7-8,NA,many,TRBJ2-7,CASSPPPGRGKSSYEQYF,TGTGCCAGCAGCCCACCCCCGGGAAGGGGAAAGTCCTCCTACGAGCAGTACTTC
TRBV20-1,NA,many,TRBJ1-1,CSARDFGGVTEAFF,TGCAGTGCTAGAGATTTTGGGGGCGTCACTGAAGCTTTCTTT
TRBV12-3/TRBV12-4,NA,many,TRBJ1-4,CASSFSGAGEKLFF,TGTGCCAGCAGTTTCTCAGGGGCGGGGGAAAAACTGTTTTTT
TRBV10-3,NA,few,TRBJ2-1,CAISVGQNNEQFF,TGTGCCATCAGTGTCGGTCAGAACAATGAGCAGTTCTTC
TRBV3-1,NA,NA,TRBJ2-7,CASSQGTFTHEQYF,TGTGCCAGCAGCCAAGGGACATTCACCCACGAGCAGTACTTC
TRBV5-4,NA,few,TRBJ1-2,CASSLTEAYGYTF,TGTGCCAGCAGCTTGACAGAAGCCTATGGCTACACCTTC
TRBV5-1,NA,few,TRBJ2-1,CASTSARGFF,TGCGCCAGCACCTCAGCCAGGGGGTTCTTC
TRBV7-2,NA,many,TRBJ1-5,CASSLQVLQEPQHF,TGTGCCAGCAGCCTACAGGTCCTTCAGGAGCCCCAGCATTTT
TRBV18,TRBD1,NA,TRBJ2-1,CASSPIGQGAYNEQFF,TGTGCCAGCTCACCTATTGGACAGGGGGCCTACAATGAGCAGTTCTTC
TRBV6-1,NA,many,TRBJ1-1,CASSEASANTEAFF,TGTGCCAGCAGTGAAGCATCCGCGAACACTGAAGCTTTCTTT
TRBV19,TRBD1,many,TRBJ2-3,CASSTSYRGPDTQYF,TGTGCCAGTAGTACCTCATACAGGGGCCCAGATACGCAGTATTTT
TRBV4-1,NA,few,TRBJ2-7,CASSQLYRAPYEQYF,TGCGCCAGCAGCCAACTTTACAGGGCCCCCTACGAGCAGTACTTC
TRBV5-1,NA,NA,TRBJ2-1,CASSLDTGTYLYNEQFF,TGCGCCAGCAGCTTGGACACCGGGACGTACCTGTACAATGAGCAGTTCTTC
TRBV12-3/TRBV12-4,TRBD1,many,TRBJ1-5,CASSPDRVSNQPQHF,TGTGCCAGCAGCCCCGACAGGGTAAGCAATCAGCCCCAGCATTTT
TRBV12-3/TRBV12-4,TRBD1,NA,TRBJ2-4,CASSSDNRGLNIQYF,TGTGCCAGCAGTTCCGATAACAGGGGGCTGAACATTCAGTACTTC
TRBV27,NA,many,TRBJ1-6,CASSLSPGPGDSPLHF,TGTGCCAGCAGTTTATCACCGGGGCCGGGGGATTCACCCCTCCACTTT
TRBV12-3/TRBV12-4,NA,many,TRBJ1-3,CASSPNSNIAGNTIYF,TGTGCCAGCAGTCCGAATTCTAATATTGCTGGAAACACCATATATTTT
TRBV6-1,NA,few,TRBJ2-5,CASSFFGGGGETQYF,TGTGCCAGCAGTTTCTTTGGGGGTGGAGGAGAGACCCAGTACTTC
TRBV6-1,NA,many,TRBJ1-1,CASSPWTANTEAFF,TGTGCCAGCAGTCCCTGGACAGCGAACACTGAAGCTTTCTTT
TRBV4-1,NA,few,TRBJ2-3,CASSQDPMADTQYF,TGCGCCAGCAGCCAAGATCCGATGGCAGATACGCAGTATTTT
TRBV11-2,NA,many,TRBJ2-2,CASSLGSNTGELFF,TGTGCCAGCAGCCTGGGATCGAACACCGGGGAGCTGTTTTTT
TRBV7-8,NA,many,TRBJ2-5,CASSHPVGVQETQYF,TGTGCCAGCAGCCACCCCGTCGGGGTCCAAGAGACCCAGTACTTC
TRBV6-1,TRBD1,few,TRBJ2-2,CASRLDRGGGELFF,TGTGCCAGCAGACTCGACAGGGGAGGTGGGGAGCTGTTTTTT
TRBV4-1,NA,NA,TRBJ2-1,CASSQTPGDYNEQFF,TGCGCCAGCAGCCAGACCCCGGGAGACTACAATGAGCAGTTCTTC
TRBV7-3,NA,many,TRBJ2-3,CASSPTTLHTQYF,TGTGCCAGCAGCCCTACTACTCTCCATACGCAGTATTTT
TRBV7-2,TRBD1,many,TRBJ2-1,CASSLPGGGGEQFF,TGTGCCAGCAGCTTACCAGGGGGTGGGGGTGAGCAGTTCTTC
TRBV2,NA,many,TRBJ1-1,CASKISETQNTEAFF,TGTGCCAGCAAAATTTCCGAGACACAGAACACTGAAGCTTTCTTT
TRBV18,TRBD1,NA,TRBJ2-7,CASSPGTGGLSYEQYF,TGTGCCAGCTCACCGGGGACAGGGGGCTTATCCTACGAGCAGTACTTC
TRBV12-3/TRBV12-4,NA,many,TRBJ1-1,CASSFGGRDTEAFF,TGTGCCAGCAGTTTCGGAGGGAGAGACACTGAAGCTTTCTTT
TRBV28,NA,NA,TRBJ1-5,CASTLRGAGNQPQHF,TGTGCCAGCACCCTGCGGGGGGCTGGAAATCAGCCCCAGCATTTT
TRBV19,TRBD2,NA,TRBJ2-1,CASSEPGGFNEQFF,TGTGCCAGTAGTGAACCGGGAGGGTTCAATGAGCAGTTCTTC
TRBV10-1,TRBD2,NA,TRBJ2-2,CASSWGGSGELFF,TGCGCCAGCAGTTGGGGAGGGAGCGGGGAGCTGTTTTTT
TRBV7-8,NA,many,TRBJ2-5,CASSSLGSQETQYF,TGTGCCAGCAGCTCACTAGGGAGTCAAGAGACCCAGTACTTC
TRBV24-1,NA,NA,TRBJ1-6,CATSDSLRGDNSPLHF,TGTGCCACCAGTGATTCCCTACGGGGGGATAATTCACCCCTCCACTTT
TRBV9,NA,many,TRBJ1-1,CASSKGGAGTEAFF,TGTGCCAGCAGCAAGGGGGGCGCGGGGACTGAAGCTTTCTTT
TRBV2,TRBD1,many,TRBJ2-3,CASRPGQGTDTQYF,TGTGCCAGCAGACCGGGACAGGGCACAGATACGCAGTATTTT
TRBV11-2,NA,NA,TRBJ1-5,CASSLAGGPETQHF,TGTGCCAGCAGCTTAGCGGGGGGGCCTGAGACCCAGCATTTT
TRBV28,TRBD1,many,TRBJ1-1,CASSWVTGEAFF,TGTGCCAGCAGCTGGGTGACAGGGGAAGCTTTCTTT
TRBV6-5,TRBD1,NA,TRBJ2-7,CASSYRPGTDAYEQYF,TGTGCCAGCAGTTACCGACCCGGGACAGACGCCTACGAGCAGTACTTC
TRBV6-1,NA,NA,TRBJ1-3,CASSQDRTSSGNTIYF,TGTGCCAGCAGTCAAGACAGGACAAGCTCTGGAAACACCATATATTTT
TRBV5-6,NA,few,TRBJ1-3,CASSLAAATGNTIYF,TGTGCCAGCAGCTTGGCGGCAGCCACTGGAAACACCATATATTTT
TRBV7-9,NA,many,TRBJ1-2,CASSLGQTYGYTF,TGTGCCAGCAGCTTAGGTCAGACCTATGGCTACACCTTC
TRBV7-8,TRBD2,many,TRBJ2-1,CASSPIAGGVNEQFF,TGTGCCAGCAGCCCGATAGCGGGGGGGGTGAATGAGCAGTTCTTC
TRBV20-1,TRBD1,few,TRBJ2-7,CSALDRAPYEQYF,TGCAGTGCACTCGACAGGGCTCCCTACGAGCAGTACTTC
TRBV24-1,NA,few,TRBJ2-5,CATSDPLQETQYF,TGTGCCACCAGTGATCCCCTCCAAGAGACCCAGTACTTC
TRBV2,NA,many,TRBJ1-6,CASSGSVLEDSPLHF,TGTGCCAGCAGTGGCAGCGTCCTAGAGGATTCACCCCTCCACTTT
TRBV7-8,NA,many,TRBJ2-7,CASSSGGQLYEQYF,TGTGCCAGCAGCTCGGGGGGACAGCTTTACGAGCAGTACTTC
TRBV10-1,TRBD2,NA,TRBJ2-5,CASSPSGTSGQETQYF,TGCGCCAGCAGTCCCTCCGGGACTAGCGGACAAGAGACCCAGTACTTC
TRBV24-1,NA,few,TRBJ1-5,CATSFGGAGNQPQHF,TGTGCCACCAGTTTCGGGGGCGCAGGCAATCAGCCCCAGCATTTT
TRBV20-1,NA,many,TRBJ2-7,CSAHPTGAVYEQYF,TGCAGTGCCCACCCGACTGGGGCCGTCTACGAGCAGTACTTC
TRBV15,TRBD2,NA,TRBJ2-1,CATSREAGGSSSYNEQFF,TGTGCCACCAGCAGAGAAGCGGGGGGATCGAGCTCCTACAATGAGCAGTTCTTC
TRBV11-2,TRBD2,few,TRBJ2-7,CASRFGGALYEQYF,TGTGCCAGCAGATTCGGGGGGGCCCTCTACGAGCAGTACTTC